This TCR beta chain was observed in a study of tumor-infiltrating lymphocytes in primary liver carcinoma. Points on this clonotype: A junction boundary mismatches the germline segment, possibly from a read error.

Joint extraction of RNA and DNA used roughly 17-32 mg of bulk tissue that was unsorted. All tumor samples contained more than 80% viable tumor cells. cDNA specific to TCR beta was made from 450 to 650 ng of total RNA, with a constant-region primer employed for priming. For TCR beta, libraries were produced by three nested multiplex PCR rounds using slightly modified ARM-PCR. A C-beta reverse primer was combined with TRBV1-TRBV30 forward primers in the first two PCR rounds, and each round had around 11 cycles. TCRdb itself ran the multiplex PCR reads through MiXCR, one entry per CDR3 protein. Of 50,000 to 70,000 distinct CDR3 sequences in the sample, less than 85% were seen once. This CDR3 contains 16 residues. Germline V gene sequence: CDR1 SGHAT, CDR2 FQNNGV.

The TCR originated in a man aged 35-49 years with primary liver carcinoma and hepatitis B virus infection. The sample comprised liver tumor tissue from sampling region 2. Subset denoted: tumor region T2, inferior pole. The chain links TRBV11-2 to TRBJ2-5; the match to TRBD1 covers 8 bases. CDR3 sequence: CASSLTAGGSGESQYF. CDR3 nucleotide sequence: TGTGCCAGCAGTTTAACTGCAGGGGGCTCGGGGGAGAGCCAGTACTTC.